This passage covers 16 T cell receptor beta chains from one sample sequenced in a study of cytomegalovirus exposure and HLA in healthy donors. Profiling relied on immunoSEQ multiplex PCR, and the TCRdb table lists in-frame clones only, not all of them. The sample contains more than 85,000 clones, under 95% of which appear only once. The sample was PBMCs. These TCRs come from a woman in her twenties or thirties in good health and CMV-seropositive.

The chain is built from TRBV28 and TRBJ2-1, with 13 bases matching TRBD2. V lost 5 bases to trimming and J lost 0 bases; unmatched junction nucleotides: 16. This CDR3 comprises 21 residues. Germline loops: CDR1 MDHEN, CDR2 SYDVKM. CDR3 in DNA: TGTGCCAGCAGTCGGTTAAGACTAGCGGGAGGACCCTTGAGCTCCTACAATGAGCAGTTCTTC. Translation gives CASSRLRLAGGPLSSYNEQFF.

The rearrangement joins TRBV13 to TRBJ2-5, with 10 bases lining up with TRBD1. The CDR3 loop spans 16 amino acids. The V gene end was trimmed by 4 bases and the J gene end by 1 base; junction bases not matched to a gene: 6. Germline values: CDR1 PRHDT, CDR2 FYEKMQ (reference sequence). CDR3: CASSSRDRGFQETQYF. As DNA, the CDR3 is TGTGCCAGCAGCTCCCGGGACAGGGGATTCCAAGAGACCCAGTACTTC.

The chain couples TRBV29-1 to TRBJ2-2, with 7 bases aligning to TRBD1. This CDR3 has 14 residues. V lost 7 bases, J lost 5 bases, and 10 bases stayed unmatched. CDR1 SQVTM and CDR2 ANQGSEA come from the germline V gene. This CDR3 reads CSGRTGRFTGELFF. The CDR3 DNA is TGCAGCGGACGGACAGGCCGTTTTACCGGGGAGCTGTTTTTT.

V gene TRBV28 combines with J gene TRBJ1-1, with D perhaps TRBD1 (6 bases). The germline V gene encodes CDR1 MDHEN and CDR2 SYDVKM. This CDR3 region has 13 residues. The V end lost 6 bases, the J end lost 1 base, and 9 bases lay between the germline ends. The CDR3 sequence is CASRAQGNTEAFF. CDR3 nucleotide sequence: TGTGCCAGCAGAGCACAGGGGAACACTGAAGCTTTCTTT.

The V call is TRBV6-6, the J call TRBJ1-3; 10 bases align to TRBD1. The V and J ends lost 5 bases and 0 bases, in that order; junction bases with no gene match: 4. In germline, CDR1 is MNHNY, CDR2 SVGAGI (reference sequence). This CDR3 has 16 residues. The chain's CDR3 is CASSPGQGISGNTIYF. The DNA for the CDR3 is TGTGCCAGCAGTCCGGGACAGGGGATCTCTGGAAACACCATATATTTT.

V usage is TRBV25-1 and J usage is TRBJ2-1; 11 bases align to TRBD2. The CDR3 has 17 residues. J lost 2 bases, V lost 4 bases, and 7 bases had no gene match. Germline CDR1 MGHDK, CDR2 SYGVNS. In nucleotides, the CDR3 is TGTGCCAGCAGTGGCAGACTAGCGGGACTAACCTACAATGAGCAGTTCTTC. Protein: CASSGRLAGLTYNEQFF.

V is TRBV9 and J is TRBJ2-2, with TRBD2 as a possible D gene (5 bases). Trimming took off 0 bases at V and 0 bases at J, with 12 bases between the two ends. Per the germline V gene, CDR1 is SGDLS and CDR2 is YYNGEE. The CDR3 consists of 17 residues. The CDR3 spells CASSVEGGGTNTGELFF. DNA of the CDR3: TGTGCCAGCAGCGTAGAGGGTGGAGGAACGAACACCGGGGAGCTGTTTTTT.

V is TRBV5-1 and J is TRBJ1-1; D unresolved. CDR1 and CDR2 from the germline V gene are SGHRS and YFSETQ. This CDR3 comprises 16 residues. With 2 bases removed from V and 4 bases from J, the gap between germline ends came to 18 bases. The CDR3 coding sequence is TGCGCCAGCAGCTTTGACGCTGCCGCCCGGGGCACTGAAGCTTTCTTT. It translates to CASSFDAAARGTEAFF.

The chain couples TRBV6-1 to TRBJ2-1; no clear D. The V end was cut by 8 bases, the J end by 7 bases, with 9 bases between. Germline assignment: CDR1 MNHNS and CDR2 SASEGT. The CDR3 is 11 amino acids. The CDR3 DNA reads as TGTGCCAGCTCCTATAGTAATGAGCAGTTCTTC. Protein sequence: CASSYSNEQFF.

CDR3 DNA: TGTGCCAGCATCTCATACGGTTTCGGGGACCAAGAGACCCAGTACTTC. Translating it yields CASISYGFGDQETQYF. This chain uses TRBV28 with TRBJ2-5, with a tentative D call TRBD2 (5 bases). Between the trimmed V and J ends, which lost 7 bases and 0 bases, there was a span of 18 bases. CDR1 is MDHEN, CDR2 SYDVKM, per germline. The CDR3 extends over 16 amino acids.

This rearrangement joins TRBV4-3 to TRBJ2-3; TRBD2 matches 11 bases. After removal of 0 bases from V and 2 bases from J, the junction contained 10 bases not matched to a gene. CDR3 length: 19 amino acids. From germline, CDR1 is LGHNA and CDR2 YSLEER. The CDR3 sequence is CASSQDSLGLAVLTDTQYF. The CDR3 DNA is TGCGCCAGCAGCCAAGATAGTTTGGGACTAGCGGTCCTCACAGATACGCAGTATTTT.

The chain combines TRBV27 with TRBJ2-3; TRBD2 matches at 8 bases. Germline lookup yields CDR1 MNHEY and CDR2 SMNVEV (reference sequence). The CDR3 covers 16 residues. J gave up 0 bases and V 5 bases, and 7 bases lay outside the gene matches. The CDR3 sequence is CASSHRLASSTDTQYF. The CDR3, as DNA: TGTGCCAGCAGTCACCGACTAGCGTCAAGCACAGATACGCAGTATTTT.

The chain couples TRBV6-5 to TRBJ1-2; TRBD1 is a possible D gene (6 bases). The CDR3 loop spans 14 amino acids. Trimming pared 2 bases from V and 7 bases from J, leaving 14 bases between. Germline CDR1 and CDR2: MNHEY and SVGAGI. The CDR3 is CASSYVSGEGGYTF. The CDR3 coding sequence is TGTGCCAGCAGTTACGTGTCAGGGGAGGGTGGCTACACCTTC.

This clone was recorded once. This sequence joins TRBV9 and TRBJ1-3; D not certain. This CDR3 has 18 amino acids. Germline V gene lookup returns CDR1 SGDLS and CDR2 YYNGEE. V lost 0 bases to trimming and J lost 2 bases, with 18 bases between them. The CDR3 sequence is CASSVAWRNSHPGNTIYF. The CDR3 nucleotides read TGTGCCAGCAGCGTAGCTTGGAGGAATTCTCACCCTGGAAACACCATATATTTT.

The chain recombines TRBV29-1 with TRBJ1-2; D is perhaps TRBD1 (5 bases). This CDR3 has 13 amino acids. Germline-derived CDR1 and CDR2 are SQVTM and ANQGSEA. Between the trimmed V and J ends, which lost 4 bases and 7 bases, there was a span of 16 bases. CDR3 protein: CSVGEQGVGGYTF. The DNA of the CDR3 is TGCAGCGTTGGAGAGCAAGGGGTCGGTGGCTACACCTTC.

In nucleotides, the CDR3 is TGCGCCAGCAGTGAGCCACACAGGGGGGCCGAGCAGTACTTC. The encoded protein is CASSEPHRGAEQYF. The chain couples TRBV10-1 to TRBJ2-7, with TRBD1 matching 8 bases. CDR3 length: 14 amino acids. Per germline, CDR1 WNHNN and CDR2 SYGVQD (reference sequence). The ends lost 2 bases at V and 6 bases at J; junction bases unmatched: 6.